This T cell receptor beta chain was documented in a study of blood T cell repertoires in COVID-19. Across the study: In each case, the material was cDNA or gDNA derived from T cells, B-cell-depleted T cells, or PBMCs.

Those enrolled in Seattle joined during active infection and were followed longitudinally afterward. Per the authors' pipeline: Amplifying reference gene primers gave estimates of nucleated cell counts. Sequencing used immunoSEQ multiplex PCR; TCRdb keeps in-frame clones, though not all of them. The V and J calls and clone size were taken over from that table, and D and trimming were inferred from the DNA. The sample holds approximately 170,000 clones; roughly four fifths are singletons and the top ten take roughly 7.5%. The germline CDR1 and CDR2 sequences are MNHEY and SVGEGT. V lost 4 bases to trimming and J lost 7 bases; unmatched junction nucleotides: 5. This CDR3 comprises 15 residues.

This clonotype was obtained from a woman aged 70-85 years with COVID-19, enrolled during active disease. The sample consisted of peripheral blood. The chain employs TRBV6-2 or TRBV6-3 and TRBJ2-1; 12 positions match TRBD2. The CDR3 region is CASSSGLAGNNEQFF. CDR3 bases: TGTGCCAGCAGTTCGGGACTAGCGGGTAATAATGAGCAGTTCTTC.